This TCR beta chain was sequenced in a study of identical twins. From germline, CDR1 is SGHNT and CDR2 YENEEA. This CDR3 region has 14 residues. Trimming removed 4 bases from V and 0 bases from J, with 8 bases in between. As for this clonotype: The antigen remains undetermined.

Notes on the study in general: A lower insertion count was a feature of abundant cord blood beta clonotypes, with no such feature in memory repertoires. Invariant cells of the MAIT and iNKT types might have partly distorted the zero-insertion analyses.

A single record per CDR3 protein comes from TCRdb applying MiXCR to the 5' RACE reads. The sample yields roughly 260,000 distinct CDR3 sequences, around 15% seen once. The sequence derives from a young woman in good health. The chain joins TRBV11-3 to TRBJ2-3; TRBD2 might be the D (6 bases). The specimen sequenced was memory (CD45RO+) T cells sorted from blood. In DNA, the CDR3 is TGTGCCAGCAGCTGGGGGACTAGCACAGATACGCAGTATTTT. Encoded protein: CASSWGTSTDTQYF.